The following is a T cell receptor beta chain sequence with its context. Its antigen is still unknown. It has no much larger one-base neighbor in the sample; base qualities were not kept. The sample's time point label is to be understood as: baseline before first vaccination. Samples from vaccinated people were obtained from the UK trials COV001 and COV002, which included a single-blind randomized controlled phase 2/3 trial of AZD1222 (ChAdOx1 nCoV-19) in healthy adults. For TCRbeta chain sequencing, PBMC samples were collected from trial participants at day 0 and at day 28 after the second dose. These data belong to a study of T cell responses to AZD1222 COVID-19 vaccine (dated by TCRdb to the early 2020s). Context from the whole study: AZD1222 recipients given second doses at about 4 weeks or at about 12 weeks were pooled, since spike-specific TCR depth and breadth were not found to differ between the two schedules. TCR sequencing was performed for about 250 trial participants, of whom approximately 200 were given two doses of AZD1222 and around 25 were given two doses of MenACWY control vaccine. Enrollment into the trials was organized by age into subgroups of 18-55, 56-69 and 70-plus years, and those subgroups contained about 160, 30 and 59 TCR-sequenced participants, respectively. Overall study results and their limits: Because no day 14 peak-response samples were available, the repertoires could be characterized only after the peak T cell response. After two AZD1222 doses, both the breadth and the depth of spike-specific TCRs were significantly higher than at day 0 and than in MenACWY recipients. Conclusions about previously exposed vaccinees are limited, since just five to seven AZD1222 recipients were seropositive for SARS-CoV-2 at baseline. Epitopes outside the regions mutated in the B.1.351 and B.1.1.7 variants were reportedly recognized by nearly half of the unique spike-specific TCRs. Participants were mostly white British and included more females than males, and it was suggested by the authors that clonal diversity may have been underestimated. The 56-69-year group was small, and its depth increase did not reach significance, likely because of low power. The whole spike protein was spanned by vaccine-associated CD4 TCRs, and dominant responses were seen in regions 160-218 and 743-854.

The CDR3 regions of human TCRbeta chains were subjected to immunosequencing. The study's processing was this. TCRs in the repertoires were compared against a reference library of SARS-CoV-2-specific TCRs that had been generated with the MIRA antigen-specificity platform. Breadth meant the fraction of unique TCRs that were SARS-CoV-2-associated, whereas depth meant the fraction of total T cells that were SARS-CoV-2-associated. Using the MIRA data, every spike-specific TCR was mapped to the spike region that the TCR reacted to and assigned to either a CD4 or a CD8 class. Log10-transformed breadth and depth values were compared by one-way ANOVA with Sidak's multiple comparisons tests. Here the immuneACCESS table is served through TCRdb, limited to in-frame sequences with V and J called. Missing clones are a known gap in these copies; in checked studies unresolved V genes cover under half, and the rest lacks a known reason. That table supplies the V and J calls and clone size; D and trimming were determined from the DNA. Counted in this sample were around 130,000 clones; around 94% of them appeared once. Roughly 6.6% of the sample is held by the ten biggest clonotypes.

V is shortened by 1 base, J by 2 bases, and the region joining them spans 6 bases. From cysteine to phenylalanine, the CDR3 is 13 amino acids long. Only the CDR3 part of the read is kept: 39 bases, read in frame from the first base. The CDR1 and CDR2 encoded by the germline V gene are KGHSH and LQKENI. Here the sequenced sample was peripheral blood, taken on day 0 of AZD1222 vaccination. The rearranged chain carries TRBV18 and TRBJ2-7, with an unclear D gene assignment. This TCR was sampled from an adult in good health. CDR3 protein: CASSPQGTYEQYF. The DNA sequence is given as TGTGCCAGCTCACCACAGGGTACCTACGAGCAGTACTTC.